Below, one TCR beta chain is given with its context. Its antigen is not known. This sample was included in a study of OX40 agonist ivuxolimab in advanced cancers. Measured with immunoSEQ multiplex PCR; TCRdb has only the in-frame clones, and not every one. This repertoire shows about 80,000 clones, 80% to 90% found once; its top ten account for less than 2.5%. The germline V gene has CDR1 SGDLS and CDR2 YYNGEE. The ends were cut back, 2 bases at V and 8 bases at J, with 20 bases in the middle. The CDR3 is 16 amino acids. Whole-study findings and limits: Relatively little clonal expansion, among the lowest observed, appeared in partial responders at 0.1-3.0 mg/kg.

Source: CD4+ or CD8+ T cells sorted from blood, taken in a trial of the OX40 agonist ivuxolimab. This receptor was taken from an adult with an advanced solid tumor such as melanoma, head and neck, liver or kidney cancer. The chain recombines TRBV9 with TRBJ2-1, with D possibly matching TRBD2 (6 bases). CDR3 region: CASSVSASDPRDEQFF. The CDR3 bases are TGTGCCAGCAGCGTTTCAGCTAGCGACCCAAGGGATGAGCAGTTCTTC.